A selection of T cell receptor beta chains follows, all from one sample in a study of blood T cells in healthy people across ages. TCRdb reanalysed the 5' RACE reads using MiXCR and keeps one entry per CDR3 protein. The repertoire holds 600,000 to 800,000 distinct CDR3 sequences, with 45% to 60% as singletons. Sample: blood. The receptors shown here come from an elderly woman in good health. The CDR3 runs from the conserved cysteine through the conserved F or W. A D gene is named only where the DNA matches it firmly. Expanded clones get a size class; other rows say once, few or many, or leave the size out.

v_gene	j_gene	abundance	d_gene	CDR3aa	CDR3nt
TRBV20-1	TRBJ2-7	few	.	CSARDPLGHEQYF	TGCAGTGCTAGAGATCCCCTGGGACACGAGCAGTACTTC
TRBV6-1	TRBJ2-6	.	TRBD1	CASKGVDRGRSGANVLTF	TGTGCCAGCAAAGGGGTGGATAGGGGGCGTTCTGGGGCCAACGTCCTGACTTTC
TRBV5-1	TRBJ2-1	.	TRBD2	CASSLAPQRLAGGLSNNEQFF	TGCGCCAGCAGCTTGGCCCCCCAGCGGCTAGCGGGGGGCCTCTCAAACAATGAGCAGTTCTTC
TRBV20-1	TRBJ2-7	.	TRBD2	CSARALGLATNEQYF	TGCAGTGCTAGAGCCCTCGGACTAGCAACAAACGAGCAGTACTTC
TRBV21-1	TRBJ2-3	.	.	CASTTRGNSTGLAGGPTDTQYF	TGTGCCAGCACCACCAGGGGGAACTCCACGGGACTAGCGGGAGGGCCCACAGATACGCAGTATTTT
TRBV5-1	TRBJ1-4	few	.	CASSLDTFNEKLFF	TGCGCCAGCAGCTTGGACACTTTTAATGAAAAACTGTTTTTT
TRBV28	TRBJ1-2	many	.	CASIQPGVDYGYTF	TGTGCCAGCATCCAACCGGGAGTTGACTATGGCTACACCTTC
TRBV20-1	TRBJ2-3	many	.	CSVPGKRTDTQYF	TGCAGTGTTCCGGGCAAGCGCACAGATACGCAGTATTTT
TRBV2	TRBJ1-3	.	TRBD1	CASRPGQARGNTIYF	TGTGCCAGCAGGCCCGGACAGGCGCGAGGAAACACCATATATTTT
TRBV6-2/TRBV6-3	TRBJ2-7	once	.	CARALGGRNEQYF	TGTGCCAGAGCCCTAGGGGGTCGAAACGAGCAGTACTTC
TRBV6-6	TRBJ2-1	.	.	CASRAGPGSEQFF	TGTGCCAGCAGGGCGGGGCCGGGGAGTGAGCAGTTCTTC
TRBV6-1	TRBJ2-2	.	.	CASSEMSGYAGELFF	TGTGCCAGCAGTGAAATGAGCGGATATGCCGGGGAGCTGTTTTTT
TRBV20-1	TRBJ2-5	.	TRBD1	CSAQATGGKETQYF	TGCAGTGCCCAGGCGACAGGGGGGAAAGAGACCCAGTACTTC
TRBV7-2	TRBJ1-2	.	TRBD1	CASTRDRADYGYTF	TGTGCCAGCACCCGGGACAGGGCGGACTATGGCTACACCTTC
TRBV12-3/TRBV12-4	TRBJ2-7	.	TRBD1	CASSWVGQGQGGQYF	TGTGCCAGCAGCTGGGTTGGACAGGGGCAGGGGGGGCAGTACTTC
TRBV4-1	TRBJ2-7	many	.	CASSHLDSTYEQYF	TGCGCCAGCAGCCACCTTGACAGCACCTACGAGCAGTACTTC
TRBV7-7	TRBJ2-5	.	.	CASSLAQAGSSETQYF	TGTGCTAGCAGCTTAGCGCAGGCAGGGTCATCAGAGACCCAGTACTTC
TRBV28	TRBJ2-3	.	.	CASSLNRVEDYTDTQYF	TGTGCCAGCAGTTTAAACAGGGTGGAGGATTACACAGATACGCAGTATTTT
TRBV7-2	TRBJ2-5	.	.	CASSSSDEQYF	TGTGCCAGCAGCTCTAGCGATGAGCAGTACTTC
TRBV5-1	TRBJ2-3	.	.	CASSLVPARADTQYF	TGCGCCAGCAGCTTGGTCCCGGCCAGAGCAGATACGCAGTATTTT
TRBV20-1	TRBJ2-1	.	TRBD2	CSARSSGGEGSYNEQFF	TGCAGTGCGCGGTCCTCGGGAGGGGAGGGCTCCTACAATGAGCAGTTCTTC
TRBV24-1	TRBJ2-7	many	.	CATSDLIRFYPPGHEQYF	TGTGCCACCAGTGATTTGATCAGATTTTACCCACCGGGCCACGAGCAGTACTTC
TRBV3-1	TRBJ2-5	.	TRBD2	CASSQVSGRGARETQYF	TGTGCCAGCAGCCAAGTATCTGGGCGGGGGGCCCGCGAGACCCAGTACTTC
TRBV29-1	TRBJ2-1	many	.	CSVEFSGGSSYNEQFF	TGCAGCGTTGAATTTAGCGGAGGGAGCTCCTACAATGAGCAGTTCTTC
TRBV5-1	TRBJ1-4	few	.	CASSLIAAENEKLFF	TGCGCCAGCAGCTTGATCGCGGCCGAGAATGAAAAACTGTTTTTT
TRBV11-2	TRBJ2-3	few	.	CASSSTARRTDTQYF	TGTGCCAGCAGCTCGACTGCTAGAAGGACAGATACGCAGTATTTT
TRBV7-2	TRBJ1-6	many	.	CASSFFPNDNSPLHF	TGTGCCAGCAGCTTCTTCCCAAACGATAATTCACCCCTCCACTTT
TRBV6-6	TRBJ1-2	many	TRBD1	CASGDRGYKVYGYTF	TGTGCCAGCGGGGACAGAGGCTATAAGGTCTATGGCTACACCTTC
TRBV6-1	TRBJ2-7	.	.	CASSSMEGYEQYF	TGTGCCAGCAGTTCCATGGAGGGCTACGAGCAGTACTTC
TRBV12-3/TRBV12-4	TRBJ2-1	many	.	CASSPLGDEQFF	TGTGCCAGCAGCCCCTTAGGGGATGAGCAGTTCTTC
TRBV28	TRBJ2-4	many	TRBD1	CASSRPGQGSNIQYF	TGTGCCAGCAGTCGGCCGGGACAGGGGTCAAACATTCAGTACTTC
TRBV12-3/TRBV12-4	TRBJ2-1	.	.	CASTLGARDNEQFF	TGTGCCAGCACCCTAGGAGCGAGGGACAATGAGCAGTTCTTC
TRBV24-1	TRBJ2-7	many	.	CATSDGGAYEQYF	TGTGCCACCAGTGACGGAGGGGCCTACGAGCAGTACTTC
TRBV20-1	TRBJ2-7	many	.	CSARGRGYEQYF	TGCAGTGCTAGGGGCAGGGGCTACGAGCAGTACTTC
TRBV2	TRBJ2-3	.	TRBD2	CASTKGLTTDTQYF	TGTGCCAGCACGAAGGGACTAACCACAGATACGCAGTATTTT
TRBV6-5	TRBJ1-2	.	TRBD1	CASRTGGATGYTF	TGTGCCAGCAGGACAGGGGGCGCGACTGGCTACACCTTC
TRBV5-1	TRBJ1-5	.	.	CASSAYGNQPQHF	TGCGCCAGCAGCGCTTACGGAAATCAGCCCCAGCATTTT
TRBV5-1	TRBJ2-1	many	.	CASSLGHPGEDEQFF	TGCGCCAGCAGCTTAGGACATCCCGGCGAGGATGAGCAGTTCTTC
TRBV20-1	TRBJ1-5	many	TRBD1	CSAGQGTGQPQHF	TGCAGTGCAGGACAGGGTACGGGTCAGCCCCAGCATTTT
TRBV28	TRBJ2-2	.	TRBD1	CASSDRVNTGELFF	TGTGCCAGCAGTGACAGGGTAAACACCGGGGAGCTGTTTTTT
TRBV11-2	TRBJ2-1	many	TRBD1	CASSPGTGGRNEQFF	TGTGCCAGCAGCCCCGGGACAGGGGGCCGTAATGAGCAGTTCTTC
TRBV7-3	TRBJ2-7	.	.	CASSLTSGGGYEQYF	TGTGCCAGCAGCTTAACTAGCGGAGGGGGCTACGAGCAGTACTTC
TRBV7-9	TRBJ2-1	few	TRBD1	CASSDRGDRVNEQFF	TGTGCCAGCAGCGACCGTGGGGACAGGGTCAATGAGCAGTTCTTC
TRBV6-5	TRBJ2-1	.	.	CASQRVGEGSYNEQFF	TGTGCCAGCCAAAGGGTCGGAGAAGGCTCCTACAATGAGCAGTTCTTC
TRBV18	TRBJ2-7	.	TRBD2	CASSRTQLAGGDTYEQYF	TGTGCCAGCTCACGGACCCAACTAGCGGGGGGTGACACTTACGAGCAGTACTTC
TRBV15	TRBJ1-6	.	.	CATSRDRAGSPLHF	TGTGCCACCAGCAGAGACAGGGCGGGATCACCCCTCCACTTT
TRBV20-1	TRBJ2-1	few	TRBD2	CSARDPAAGGSNEQFF	TGCAGTGCTAGAGATCCGGCGGCGGGAGGAAGTAATGAGCAGTTCTTC